This T cell receptor (beta chain) came from a study of blood T cells in healthy people across ages. Germline V gene lookup returns CDR1 PRHDT and CDR2 FYEKMQ (reference sequence). Trimming shortened V by 3 bases and J by 0 bases, and 11 bases separated the two germline ends. The CDR3 has 15 residues. PCR was performed a second time for roughly 7 to 12 cycles using a sample-barcoded 5' primer and a J-beta primer mix. TCRdb reprocessed the 5' RACE reads via MiXCR and lists one record per CDR3 protein. Found here are over 1,500,000 distinct CDR3 sequences, around half of them singletons; the top ten hold over 2%. This clonotype has just a few counts. Peripheral blood, roughly 9.3 milliliters per donor, was collected. Each sample gave at least 6.5 million isolated PBMCs.

This chain uses TRBV13 with TRBJ2-5, with a weak D call TRBD1 (5 bases). What was sequenced was blood. The source of this sequence is a woman between 35 and 50 years old in good health. In DNA form, the CDR3 reads TGTGCCAGCAGCTTGGGAAGGACAAACCAAGAGACCCAGTACTTC. Translating gives CASSLGRTNQETQYF.